These 25 T cell receptor beta chains came from one sample sequenced in a study of OX40 agonist ivuxolimab in advanced cancers. Generated by immunoSEQ multiplex PCR, the TCRdb table keeps only in-frame clones and is missing some. The profile shows about 67,000 clones, approximately 90% of them singletons. The material sequenced was CD4+ or CD8+ T cells sorted from blood, taken in a trial of the OX40 agonist ivuxolimab. These receptors were taken from an adult with an advanced solid tumor such as melanoma, head and neck, liver or kidney cancer.

The table lists this clone with a count of one. Other DNA variants within this sample encode the same CDR3. The chain has TRBV2 and TRBJ1-1; D remains ambiguous. CDR3 length equals 13 residues. Per germline, CDR1 SNHLY and CDR2 FYNNEI. V lost 5 bases and J lost 5, with 12 bases in between. In DNA, the CDR3 is TGTGCCAGCAGTCCTACTCGAGGTACTGAAGCTTTCTTT. The encoded protein is CASSPTRGTEAFF. The variable domain in full, completed from reference TRBV2 and TRBJ1-1, reads EPEVTQTPSHQVTQMGQEVILRCVPISNHLYFYWYRQILGQKVEFLVSFYNNEISEKSEIFDDQFSVERPDGSNFTLKIRSTKLEDSAMYFCASSPTRGTEAFFGQGTRLTVV.

Here the CDR3 DNA reads TGTGCCAGTAGTAGAAGCGGGAGGGCCTTCACCGGGGAGCTGTTTTTT. Its translation: CASSRSGRAFTGELFF. V is TRBV19 and J is TRBJ2-2; 10 bases map to TRBD2. CDR1 and CDR2 from the germline V gene are LNHDA and SQIVND (reference sequence). This CDR3 comprises 16 residues. V was clipped by 4 bases and J by 4 bases; unmatched bases: 6. Complete variable domain (other parts from reference TRBV19 and TRBJ2-2): DGGITQSPKYLFRKEGQNVTLSCEQNLNHDAMYWYRQDPGQGLRLIYYSQIVNDFQKGDIAEGYSVSREKKESFPLTVTSAQKNPTAFYLCASSRSGRAFTGELFFGEGSRLTVL.

This clone was found once. This rearrangement joins TRBV6-1 to TRBJ2-5; 7 bases are a match to TRBD2. The germline V gene has CDR1 MNHNS and CDR2 SASEGT. CDR3 length: 16 amino acids. The junction had 12 bases not matched to a gene; V was cut back by 3 bases and J by 5 bases. The CDR3 reads CASSEGGRGMGETQYF. The CDR3 DNA reads TGTGCCAGCAGTGAGGGTGGGAGGGGAATGGGCGAGACCCAGTACTTC.

The chain joins TRBV5-1 to TRBJ2-3; maybe TRBD1 (5 bases). CDR1 is SGHRS, CDR2 YFSETQ, per germline. With 2 bases removed from V and 4 bases from J, the gap between germline ends came to 14 bases. The CDR3 consists of 15 residues. CDR3 DNA sequence: TGCGCCAGCAGCTTATCAGGGAATGGGGCAGATACGCAGTATTTT. Protein: CASSLSGNGADTQYF.

This clone was seen only once. Here the CDR3 DNA reads TGTGCCAGTAGTAGGACTAGCGGGAGGAGCTCCTACAATGAGCAGTTCTTC. As protein: CASSRTSGRSSYNEQFF. This chain connects TRBV19 to TRBJ2-1; 14 bases map to TRBD2. CDR3 length equals 17 residues. Germline V gene data show CDR1 as LNHDA and CDR2 as SQIVND (reference sequence). The J segment lost 0 bases and the V segment lost 4 bases, leaving 2 bases of the junction unmatched.

The chain employs TRBV30 and TRBJ2-5, with TRBD2 identical over 10 bases. The CDR3 runs to 16 residues. The germline CDR1 and CDR2 sequences are GTSNPN and SVGIG (reference sequence). The V gene end was trimmed by 2 bases and the J gene end by 5 bases; junction bases not matched to a gene: 11. Here the CDR3 reads CAWSFLAGVGSETQYF. Written as DNA, the CDR3 is TGTGCCTGGAGTTTCCTAGCGGGGGTAGGCTCGGAGACCCAGTACTTC.

The chain employs TRBV18 and TRBJ2-2; 8 bases agree with TRBD2. This CDR3 comprises 16 residues. V trimming: 2 bases; J trimming: 1 base; junction bases outside the gene matches: 3. Germline assignment: CDR1 KGHSH and CDR2 LQKENI. This CDR3 is CASSPDAGGNTGELFF. CDR3 nucleotide sequence: TGTGCCAGCTCACCAGACGCGGGGGGGAACACCGGGGAGCTGTTTTTT.

This clone was recorded once. The gene calls are TRBV5-1 and TRBJ1-2; D is possibly TRBD1 (6 bases). CDR3 length: 14 amino acids. Trimming removed 4 bases from V and 8 bases from J, with 18 bases in between. Germline V gene lookup returns CDR1 SGHRS and CDR2 YFSETQ. CDR3 protein: CASSSGAGDWGYTF. Here the CDR3 DNA reads TGCGCCAGCAGCAGCGGGGCAGGGGATTGGGGCTACACCTTC.

The V call is TRBV28, the J call TRBJ1-2; weak D call: TRBD1 (6 bases). The germline gives CDR1 MDHEN, CDR2 SYDVKM. CDR3 size: 15 residues. The V and J ends lost 5 bases and 4 bases respectively, with 17 bases between them. The CDR3 DNA follows: TGTGCCAGCAGTGCACCGCGGACAGACTCCTATGGCTACACCTTC. This gives the protein CASSAPRTDSYGYTF.

This chain connects TRBV6-4 to TRBJ2-7, with 14 positions matching TRBD2. Germline lookup yields CDR1 MRHNA and CDR2 SNTAGT. V shed 0 bases and J 5 bases; nucleotides not matched to a gene: 18. The CDR3 consists of 21 residues. The CDR3 is CASSDSEGLAGAEGDGNEQYF. The CDR3 DNA follows: TGTGCCAGCAGTGACTCTGAGGGACTAGCGGGGGCTGAGGGGGATGGGAACGAGCAGTACTTC.

The chain couples TRBV5-1 to TRBJ2-3; a possible D gene is TRBD2 (6 bases). The CDR3 consists of 14 residues. V shed 5 bases and J shed 3 bases, with 13 bases lying between them. CDR1 and CDR2 (germline): SGHRS, YFSETQ. The CDR3 DNA follows: TGCGCCAGCAGGGAGGGGACTTATACAGATACGCAGTATTTT. Amino acids: CASREGTYTDTQYF.

This clone was counted once. The chain couples TRBV13 to TRBJ2-3; 9 bases fit TRBD2. CDR3 size: 16 residues. V gave up 1 base and J gave up 1 base; unmatched junction bases: 3. Per the germline V gene, CDR1 is PRHDT and CDR2 is FYEKMQ (reference sequence). The DNA of the CDR3 is TGTGCCAGCAGCTTAGTGGCGGGAGGGCGCACAGATACGCAGTATTTT. Its protein product is CASSLVAGGRTDTQYF.

This clone was observed a single time. For the CDR3, the DNA is TGTGCCAGCAGCTTATCGGGAGGCACAGATACGCAGTATTTT. It translates to CASSLSGGTDTQYF. The chain combines TRBV11-2 with TRBJ2-3, with D maybe TRBD2 (6 bases). The CDR3 has 14 amino acids. Germline loops: CDR1 SGHAT, CDR2 FQNNGV. Trimming removed 2 bases from V and 1 base from J, with 7 bases in between. Looking up the rest from reference TRBV11-2 and TRBJ2-3 gives the full variable domain: EAGVAQSPRYKIIEKRQSVAFWCNPISGHATLYWYQQILGQGPKLLIQFQNNGVVDDSQLPKDRFSAERLKGVDSTLKIQPAKLEDSAVYLCASSLSGGTDTQYFGPGTRLTVL.

This chain joins TRBV28 and TRBJ1-6, with no clear D. The CDR3 has 14 residues. Trimming took 3 bases from V and 7 from J, leaving 10 bases between them. The germline gives CDR1 MDHEN, CDR2 SYDVKM. CDR3 sequence: CASSFWRENSPLHF. The CDR3 DNA reads as TGTGCCAGCAGTTTTTGGAGGGAGAATTCACCCCTCCACTTT.

The chain is built from TRBV28 and TRBJ2-7; D is unclear. Looked up from germline, CDR1 is MDHEN and CDR2 is SYDVKM. The CDR3 is 12 residues long. Trimming shortened V by 1 base and J by 6 bases, and 7 bases separated the two germline ends. The CDR3 coding sequence is TGTGCCAGCAGTTTATCCAAACCCGAGCAGTACTTC. Translating gives CASSLSKPEQYF. Filled out from reference TRBV28 and TRBJ2-7, the complete variable domain reads DVKVTQSSRYLVKRTGEKVFLECVQDMDHENMFWYRQDPGLGLRLIYFSYDVKMKEKGDIPEGYSVSREKKERFSLILESASTNQTSMYLCASSLSKPEQYFGPGTRLTVT.

The chain carries TRBV11-3 and TRBJ1-1, with 7 bases fitting TRBD1. V was pared by 5 bases and J by 1 base, with 4 bases of the junction left unmatched. The CDR3 runs to 14 residues. In germline, CDR1 is SGHNT, CDR2 YENEEA. Here the CDR3 DNA reads TGTGCCAGCAGCGGGGGACAGAGGAACACTGAAGCTTTCTTT. Amino acids: CASSGGQRNTEAFF.

The rearrangement joins TRBV27 to TRBJ1-4, with D possibly matching TRBD1 (6 bases). The CDR3 extends over 15 amino acids. V was clipped by 2 bases and J by 3 bases, with 10 bases between them. CDR1 is MNHEY and CDR2 is SMNVEV in the germline V gene (reference sequence). The CDR3 DNA sequence: TGTGCCAGCAGTTTAGGGGGGGCGGCTAATGAAAAACTGTTTTTT. Its protein is CASSLGGAANEKLFF.

The genes are TRBV11-3 and TRBJ2-7, with D tentatively TRBD2 (5 bases). The ends were cut back, 0 bases at V and 6 bases at J, with 15 bases in the middle. Germline V CDR1 and CDR2: SGHNT, YENEEA. The CDR3 sequence is 15 residues long. This CDR3 reads CASSLDPSLVPEQYF. The CDR3 coding sequence is TGTGCCAGCAGCTTAGACCCCTCACTAGTCCCCGAGCAGTACTTC.

The chain uses TRBV21-1 and TRBJ1-5; the table gives TRBD1 as D, unverified against the DNA. TRBV21-1 is a known pseudogene. The length of the CDR3 is 18 residues. The CDR3 region is CASSSKGRSDNFYQPQHF. The CDR3 region has the DNA TGTGCCAGCAGCAGCAAAGGCCGGTCGGACAACTTCTATCAGCCCCAGCATTTT.

This rearrangement joins TRBV7-2 to TRBJ2-2; a possible D gene is TRBD1 (6 bases). The V and J ends lost 6 bases and 2 bases respectively, with 10 bases between them. The germline V gene has CDR1 SGHTA and CDR2 FQGNSA. The CDR3 loop spans 14 amino acids. CDR3 in DNA: TGTGCCAGCAGGCCGGACAGAAACACCGGGGAGCTGTTTTTT. Translation: CASRPDRNTGELFF.

This clone was detected once. The chain employs TRBV5-1 and TRBJ2-7; D remains ambiguous. This CDR3 has 13 amino acids. Trimming removed 0 bases at V and 2 bases at J, with 6 bases between. Germline lookup yields CDR1 SGHRS and CDR2 YFSETQ. This CDR3 is CASSLAPAYEQYF. In DNA, the CDR3 is TGCGCCAGCAGCTTGGCGCCAGCCTACGAGCAGTACTTC.

The chain recombines TRBV28 with TRBJ2-5, with D perhaps assigned TRBD1 or TRBD2 (6 bases each). Trimming removed 7 bases from V and 5 bases from J, with 14 bases in between. The CDR3 runs to 13 residues. CDR1 and CDR2 (germline): MDHEN, SYDVKM. The CDR3 region has the DNA TGTGCCAGCAAGGGGGGAGCGGGTGAGACCCAGTACTTC. This codes for CASKGGAGETQYF.

V and J are TRBV5-1 and TRBJ2-6; 9 positions match TRBD1. Germline V CDR1 and CDR2: SGHRS, YFSETQ. This CDR3 is 18 amino acids long. V trimming: 2 bases; J trimming: 4 bases; junction bases outside the gene matches: 10. CDR3 sequence: CASSFRPGTGTGANVLTF. The CDR3, as DNA: TGCGCCAGCAGCTTCAGACCCGGGACAGGGACGGGGGCCAACGTCCTGACTTTC.

The rearrangement uses TRBV5-1 and TRBJ1-1, with TRBD1 as a possible D gene (5 bases). The CDR3 runs 13 residues. The ends were cut back, 4 bases at V and 1 base at J, with 8 bases in the middle. Germline-derived CDR1 and CDR2 are SGHRS and YFSETQ. The CDR3 DNA reads TGCGCCAGCAGCCCTACAGGGAACACTGAAGCTTTCTTT. Protein: CASSPTGNTEAFF.

The chain couples TRBV6-1 to TRBJ1-2, with 7 bases that match TRBD1. Trimming removed 6 bases from V and 9 bases from J; junction bases left unmatched: 7. The CDR3 contains 12 residues. From germline, CDR1 is MNHNS and CDR2 SASEGT. The CDR3 DNA reads as TGTGCCAGCAGCCGGGACAGCAGGCGCTACACCTTC. Amino acid sequence: CASSRDSRRYTF.